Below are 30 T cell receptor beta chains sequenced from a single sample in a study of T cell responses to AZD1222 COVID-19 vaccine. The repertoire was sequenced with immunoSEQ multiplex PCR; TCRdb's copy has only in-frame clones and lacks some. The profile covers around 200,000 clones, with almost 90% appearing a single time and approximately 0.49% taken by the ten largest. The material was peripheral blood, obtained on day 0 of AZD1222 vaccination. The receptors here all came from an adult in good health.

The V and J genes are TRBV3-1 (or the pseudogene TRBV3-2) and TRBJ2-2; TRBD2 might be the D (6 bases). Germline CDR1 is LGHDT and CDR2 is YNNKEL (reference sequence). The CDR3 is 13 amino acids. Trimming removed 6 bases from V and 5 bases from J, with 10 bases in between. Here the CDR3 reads CASRGGWTGELFF. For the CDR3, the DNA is TGTGCCAGCAGGGGGGGATGGACCGGGGAGCTGTTTTTT.

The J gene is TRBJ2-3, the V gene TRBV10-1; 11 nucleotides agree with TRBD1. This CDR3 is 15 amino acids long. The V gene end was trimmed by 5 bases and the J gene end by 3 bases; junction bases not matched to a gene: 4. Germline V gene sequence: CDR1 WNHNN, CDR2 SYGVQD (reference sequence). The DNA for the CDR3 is TGCGCCAGCAGTCTGGGACAGGGGGAGACAGATACGCAGTATTTT. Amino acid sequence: CASSLGQGETDTQYF.

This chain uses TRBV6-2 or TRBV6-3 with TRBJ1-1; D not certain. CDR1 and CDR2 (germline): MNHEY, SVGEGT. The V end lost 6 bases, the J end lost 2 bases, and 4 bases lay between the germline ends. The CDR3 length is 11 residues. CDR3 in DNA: TGTGCCAGCAGCCGTAACACTGAAGCTTTCTTT. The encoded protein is CASSRNTEAFF.

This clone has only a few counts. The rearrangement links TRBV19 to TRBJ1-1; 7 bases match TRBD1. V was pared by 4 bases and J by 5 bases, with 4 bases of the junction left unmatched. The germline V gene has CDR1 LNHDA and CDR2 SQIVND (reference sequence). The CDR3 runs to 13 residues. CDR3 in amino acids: CASSTGGRTEAFF. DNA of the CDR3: TGTGCCAGTAGTACAGGGGGTAGAACTGAAGCTTTCTTT.

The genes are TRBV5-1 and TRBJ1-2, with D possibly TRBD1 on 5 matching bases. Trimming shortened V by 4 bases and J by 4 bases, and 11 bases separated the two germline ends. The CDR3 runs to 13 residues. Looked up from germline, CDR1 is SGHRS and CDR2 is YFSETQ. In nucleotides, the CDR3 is TGCGCCAGCAGCACGGACAAGATCTATGGCTACACCTTC. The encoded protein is CASSTDKIYGYTF.

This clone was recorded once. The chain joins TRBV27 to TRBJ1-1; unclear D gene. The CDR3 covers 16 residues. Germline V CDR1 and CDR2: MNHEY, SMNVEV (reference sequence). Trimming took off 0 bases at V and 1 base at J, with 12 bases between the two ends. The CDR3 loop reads CASSLSSVGRNTEAFF. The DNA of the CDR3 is TGTGCCAGCAGTTTATCCAGCGTGGGCCGGAACACTGAAGCTTTCTTT.

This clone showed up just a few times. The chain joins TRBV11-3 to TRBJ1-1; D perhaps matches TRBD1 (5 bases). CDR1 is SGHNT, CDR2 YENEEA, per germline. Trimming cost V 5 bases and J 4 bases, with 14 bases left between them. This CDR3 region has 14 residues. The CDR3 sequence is CASSPGRGTTEAFF. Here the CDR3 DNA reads TGTGCCAGCAGCCCGGGACGGGGTACCACTGAAGCTTTCTTT.

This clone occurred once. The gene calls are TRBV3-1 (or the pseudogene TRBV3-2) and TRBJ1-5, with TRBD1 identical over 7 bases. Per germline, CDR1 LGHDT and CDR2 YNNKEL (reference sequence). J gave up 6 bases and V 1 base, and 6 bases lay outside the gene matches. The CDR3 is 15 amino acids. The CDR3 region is CASSQGVGGFQPQHF. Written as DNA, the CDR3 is TGTGCCAGCAGCCAAGGAGTAGGGGGCTTTCAGCCCCAGCATTTT.

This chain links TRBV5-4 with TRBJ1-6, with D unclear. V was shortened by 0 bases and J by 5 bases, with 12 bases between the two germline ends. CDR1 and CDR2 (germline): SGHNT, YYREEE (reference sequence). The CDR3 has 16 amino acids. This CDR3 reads CASSLGPGQNNSPLHF. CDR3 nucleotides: TGTGCCAGCAGCTTGGGACCTGGGCAGAATAATTCACCCCTCCACTTT.

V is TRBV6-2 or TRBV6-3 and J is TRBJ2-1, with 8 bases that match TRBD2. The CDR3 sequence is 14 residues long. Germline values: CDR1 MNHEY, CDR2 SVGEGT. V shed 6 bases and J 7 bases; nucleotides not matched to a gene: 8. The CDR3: CASSDVERGNEQFF. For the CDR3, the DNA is TGTGCCAGCAGCGACGTCGAGCGGGGGAATGAGCAGTTCTTC.

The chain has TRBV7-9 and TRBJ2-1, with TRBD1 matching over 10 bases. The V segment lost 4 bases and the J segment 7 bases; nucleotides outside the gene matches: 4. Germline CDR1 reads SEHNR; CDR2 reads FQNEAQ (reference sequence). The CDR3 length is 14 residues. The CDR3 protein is CASSSGTGVNEQFF. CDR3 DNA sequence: TGTGCCAGCAGCTCAGGGACAGGGGTGAATGAGCAGTTCTTC.

The CDR3: CASSLLGGNYNEQFF. CDR3 sequence (DNA): TGTGCCAGCAGTTTGCTCGGGGGTAACTACAATGAGCAGTTCTTC. This sequence joins TRBV27 and TRBJ2-1; maybe TRBD2 (6 bases). V lost 3 bases, J lost 3 bases, and 12 bases lay in between. CDR1 is MNHEY and CDR2 is SMNVEV in the germline V gene (reference sequence). The CDR3 is made up of 15 amino acids.

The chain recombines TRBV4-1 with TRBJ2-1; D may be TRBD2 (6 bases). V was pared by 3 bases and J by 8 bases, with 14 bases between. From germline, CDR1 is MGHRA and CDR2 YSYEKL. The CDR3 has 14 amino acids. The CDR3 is CASSHGRGDYEQFF. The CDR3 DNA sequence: TGCGCCAGCAGCCACGGGAGAGGGGACTATGAGCAGTTCTTC.

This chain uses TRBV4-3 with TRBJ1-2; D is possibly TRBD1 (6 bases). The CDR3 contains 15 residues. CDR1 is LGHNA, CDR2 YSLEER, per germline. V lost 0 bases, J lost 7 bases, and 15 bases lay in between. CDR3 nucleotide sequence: TGCGCCAGCAGCCAAGACGGGGGCCGAGATGGTGGCTACACCTTC. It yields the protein CASSQDGGRDGGYTF.

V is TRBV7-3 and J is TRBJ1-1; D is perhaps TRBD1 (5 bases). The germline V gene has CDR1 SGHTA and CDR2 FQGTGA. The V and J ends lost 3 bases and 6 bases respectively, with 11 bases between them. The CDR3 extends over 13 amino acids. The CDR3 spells CASSFIGAAEAFF. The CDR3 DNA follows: TGTGCCAGCAGCTTTATAGGGGCAGCTGAAGCTTTCTTT.

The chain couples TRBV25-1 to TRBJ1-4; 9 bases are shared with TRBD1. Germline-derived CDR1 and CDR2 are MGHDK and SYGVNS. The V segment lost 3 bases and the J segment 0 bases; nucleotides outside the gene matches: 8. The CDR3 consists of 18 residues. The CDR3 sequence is CASSDPAGQGPTNEKLFF. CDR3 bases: TGTGCCAGCAGTGACCCCGCTGGACAGGGGCCAACTAATGAAAAACTGTTTTTT.

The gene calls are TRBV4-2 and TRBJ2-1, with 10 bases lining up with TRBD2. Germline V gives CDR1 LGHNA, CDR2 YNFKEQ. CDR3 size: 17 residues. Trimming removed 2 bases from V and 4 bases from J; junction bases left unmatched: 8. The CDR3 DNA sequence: TGTGCCAGCAGCCAATCTGCTAGCGGGGGAATGTACAATGAGCAGTTCTTC. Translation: CASSQSASGGMYNEQFF.

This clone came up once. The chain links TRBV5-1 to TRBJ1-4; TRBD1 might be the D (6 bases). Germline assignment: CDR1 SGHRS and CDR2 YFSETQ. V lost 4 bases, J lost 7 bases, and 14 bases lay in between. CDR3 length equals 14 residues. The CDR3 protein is CASSRDRNPEKLFF. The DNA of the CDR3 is TGCGCCAGCAGCCGTGACAGGAATCCTGAAAAACTGTTTTTT.

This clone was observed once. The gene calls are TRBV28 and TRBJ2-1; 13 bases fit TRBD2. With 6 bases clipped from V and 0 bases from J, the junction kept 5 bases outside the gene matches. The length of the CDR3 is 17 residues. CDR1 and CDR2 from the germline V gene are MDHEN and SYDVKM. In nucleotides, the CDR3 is TGTGCCAGCAGCGGGACTAGCGGGGTCAGCTCCTACAATGAGCAGTTCTTC. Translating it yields CASSGTSGVSSYNEQFF.

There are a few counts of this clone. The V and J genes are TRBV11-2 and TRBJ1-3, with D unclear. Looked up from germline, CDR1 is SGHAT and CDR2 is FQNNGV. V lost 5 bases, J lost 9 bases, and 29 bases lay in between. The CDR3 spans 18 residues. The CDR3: CASSPRWLDINRVGTIYF. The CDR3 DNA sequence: TGTGCCAGCAGCCCGAGGTGGCTAGACATAAATCGGGTTGGCACCATATATTTT.

CDR3 coding DNA: TGTGCCAGCAGCGTAGGAGGTAGGAGCGAGAACACAGATACGCAGTATTTT. The encoded protein is CASSVGGRSENTDTQYF. The V call is TRBV9, the J call TRBJ2-3; D not certain. V was cut by 0 bases and J by 2 bases, with 16 bases left in between. The CDR3 sequence is 17 residues long. Germline loops: CDR1 SGDLS, CDR2 YYNGEE.

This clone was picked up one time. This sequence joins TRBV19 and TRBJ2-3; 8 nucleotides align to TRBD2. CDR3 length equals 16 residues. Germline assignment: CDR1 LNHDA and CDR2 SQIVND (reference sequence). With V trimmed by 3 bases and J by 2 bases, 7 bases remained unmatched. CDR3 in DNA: TGTGCCAGTAGTATTGGCACTAGCGGTCACACAGATACGCAGTATTTT. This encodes CASSIGTSGHTDTQYF.

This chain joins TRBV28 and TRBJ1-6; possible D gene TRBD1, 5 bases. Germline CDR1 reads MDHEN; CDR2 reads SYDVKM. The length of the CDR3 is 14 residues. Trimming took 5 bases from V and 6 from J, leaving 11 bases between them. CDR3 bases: TGTGCCAGCAGTGGGGGACGCATTAATTCACCCCTCCACTTT. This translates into CASSGGRINSPLHF.

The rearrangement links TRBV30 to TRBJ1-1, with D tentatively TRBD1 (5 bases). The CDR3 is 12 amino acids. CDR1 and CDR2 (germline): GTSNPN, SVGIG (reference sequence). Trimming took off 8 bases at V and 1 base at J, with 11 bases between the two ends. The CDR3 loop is CARRQQNTEAFF. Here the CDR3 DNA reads TGTGCCCGTAGACAGCAGAACACTGAAGCTTTCTTT.

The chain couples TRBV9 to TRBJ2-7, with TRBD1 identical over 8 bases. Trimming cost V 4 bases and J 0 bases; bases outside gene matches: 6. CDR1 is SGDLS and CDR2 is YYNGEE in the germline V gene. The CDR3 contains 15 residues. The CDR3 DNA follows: TGTGCCAGCAGCCCGGACAGGGAGAGCTCCTACGAGCAGTACTTC. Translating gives CASSPDRESSYEQYF.

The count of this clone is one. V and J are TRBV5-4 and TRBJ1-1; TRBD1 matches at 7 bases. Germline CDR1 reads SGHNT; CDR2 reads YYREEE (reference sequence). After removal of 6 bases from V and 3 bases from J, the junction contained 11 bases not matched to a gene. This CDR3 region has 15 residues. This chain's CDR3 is CASIMRGQVDTEAFF. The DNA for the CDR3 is TGTGCCAGCATCATGAGGGGGCAGGTAGACACTGAAGCTTTCTTT.

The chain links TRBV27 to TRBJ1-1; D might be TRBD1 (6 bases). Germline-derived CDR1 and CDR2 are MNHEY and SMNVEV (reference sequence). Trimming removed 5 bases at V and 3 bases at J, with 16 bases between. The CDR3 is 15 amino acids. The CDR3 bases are TGTGCCAGCAGTACGCCCGGGACATCGCACACTGAAGCTTTCTTT. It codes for CASSTPGTSHTEAFF.

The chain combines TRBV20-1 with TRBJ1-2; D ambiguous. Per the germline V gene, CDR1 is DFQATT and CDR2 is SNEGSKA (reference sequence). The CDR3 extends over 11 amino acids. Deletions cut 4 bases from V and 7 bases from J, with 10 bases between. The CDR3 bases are TGCAGTGCTACGGGGTCCGGTGGCTACACCTTC. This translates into CSATGSGGYTF.

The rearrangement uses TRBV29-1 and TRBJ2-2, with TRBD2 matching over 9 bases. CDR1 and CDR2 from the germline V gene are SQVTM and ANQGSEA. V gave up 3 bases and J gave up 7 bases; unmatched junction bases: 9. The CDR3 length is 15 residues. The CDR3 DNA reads TGCAGCGTTGAGGGGCGCGGGGGGGCCTACGGGGAGCTGTTTTTT. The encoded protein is CSVEGRGGAYGELFF.

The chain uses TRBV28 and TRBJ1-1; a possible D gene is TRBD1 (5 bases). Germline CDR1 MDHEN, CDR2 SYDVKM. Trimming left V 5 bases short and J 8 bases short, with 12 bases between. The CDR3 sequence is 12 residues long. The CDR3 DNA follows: TGTGCCAGCAGTCAAATGACAGAAGAAGCTTTCTTT. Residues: CASSQMTEEAFF. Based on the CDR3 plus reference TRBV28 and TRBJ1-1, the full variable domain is DVKVTQSSRYLVKRTGEKVFLECVQDMDHENMFWYRQDPGLGLRLIYFSYDVKMKEKGDIPEGYSVSREKKERFSLILESASTNQTSMYLCASSQMTEEAFFGQGTRLTVV.